This T cell receptor beta chain was identified during a study of shared clonotypes between healthy human individuals. Turning to the study itself: The people who gave samples were a couple of women and a few men aged 18 to 49. Per donor, CD8 memory used one plate, CD8 naive used two, CD4 memory used three and CD4 naive used three. Study-level results: With a handful of donors compared, around 5% of naive CD4 clonotypes were shared.

Trimming cost V 6 bases and J 4 bases, with 9 bases left between them. Germline V gene data show CDR1 as DFQATT and CDR2 as SNEGSKA (reference sequence). The CDR3 is made up of 11 amino acids. In the case of this clone: Its target is unknown.

Per the original data handling: ImmunoSEQ only sent back junction sequences with no quality scores, so filtering was done differently. Here immunoSEQ multiplex PCR was the method, and the copy in TCRdb shows in-frame clones only, minus some. The V and J calls and clone size were taken over from that table, and D and trimming were inferred from the DNA. The table lists 2 million to 3 million clones, over 85% of them singletons, with 0.36% in the top ten. V is TRBV20-1 and J is TRBJ1-2; no clear D gene. The receptor was isolated from a man aged 18-30 years in good health. Some clones in this sample may be carry-over from other donors' samples. Sequencing used naive CD4+ T cells from PBMCs. The subset: CD45RA+ positively selected. The CDR3 sequence is CSAGQAYGYTF. The CDR3 DNA follows: TGCAGTGCGGGTCAGGCCTATGGCTACACCTTC.